One and the same sample provided the 2 T cell receptor beta chains below, sequenced in a study of blood T cell repertoires in COVID-19. Method: immunoSEQ multiplex PCR; TCRdb's copy keeps in-frame clones and lacks some. Among 120,000 or so clones listed, 80% were seen once. The sequenced sample consisted of peripheral blood. Every receptor here comes from a human donor in a cohort sampled during active COVID-19.

V and J are TRBV5-1 and TRBJ2-7, with D possibly TRBD1 on 6 matching bases. Looked up from germline, CDR1 is SGHRS and CDR2 is YFSETQ. Trimming took 3 bases from V and 5 from J, leaving 15 bases between them. The CDR3 loop spans 14 amino acids. In DNA form, the CDR3 reads TGCGCCAGCAGCTCGGGTGGCAGGGGTAACGAGCAGTACTTC. Translation: CASSSGGRGNEQYF.

The chain uses TRBV24-1 and TRBJ1-1; D is undetermined. The CDR3 runs 15 residues. The ends were cut back, 4 bases at V and 3 bases at J, with 14 bases in the middle. CDR1 is KGHDR and CDR2 is SFDVKD in the germline V gene. The CDR3 loop is CATSDSRGGDTEAFF. CDR3 nucleotide sequence: TGTGCCACCAGTGACTCCCGGGGAGGTGACACTGAAGCTTTCTTT.